By share, the clone carrying this T cell receptor (beta chain) counts as medium-sized. Noted time point: peripheral blood 6 weeks after treatment start. Assay: immunoSEQ multiplex PCR; the TCRdb copy retains only in-frame clones and omits some. The sample lists about 40,000 clones, roughly 80% occurring once. This CDR3 is built from 14 residues. Trimming pared 1 base from V and 2 bases from J, leaving 8 bases between. The germline gives CDR1 SGHNT, CDR2 YENEEA. These data belong to a study of PD-L1 blockade in urothelial cancer. Background on the study: Males with bladder-origin urothelial cancer constituted about nine tenths of the roughly 29 patients.

The chain links TRBV11-3 to TRBJ1-1; the D is unclear. Here the sequenced sample was PBMCs, taken around atezolizumab (anti-PD-L1) treatment. The TCR originated in a man in his forties with urothelial cancer. The CDR3: CASSLGQRNTEAFF. The CDR3 region has the DNA TGTGCCAGCAGCTTAGGGCAGCGAAACACTGAAGCTTTCTTT.